This entry lists 6 T cell receptor beta chains sequenced from one sample in a study of cytomegalovirus exposure and HLA in healthy donors. The PCR ran on 60 Vbeta and 13 Jbeta primers. Profiling relied on immunoSEQ multiplex PCR, and the TCRdb table lists in-frame clones only, not all of them. In the table there are 160,000 or so clones, roughly four fifths of which are singletons. The source material was PBMCs. The receptors were gathered from a woman in her thirties or forties in good health and CMV-seronegative.

The chain combines TRBV6-5 with TRBJ2-2; 8 nucleotides line up with TRBD2. The length of the CDR3 is 15 residues. V lost 6 bases to trimming and J lost 6 bases; unmatched junction nucleotides: 9. The V gene's germline CDR1 is MNHEY and CDR2 SVGAGI. CDR3 sequence reads: CASRLTSVSPGELFF. CDR3 DNA: TGTGCCAGCAGGCTGACTAGCGTTAGCCCCGGGGAGCTGTTTTTT.

The J gene is TRBJ2-3, the V gene TRBV11-3; 11 nucleotides agree with TRBD2. Germline trimming cut 1 base from V and 10 bases from J; bases unmatched to any gene: 7. Germline CDR1 and CDR2: SGHNT and YENEEA. The length of the CDR3 is 15 residues. The CDR3 nucleotides read TGTGCCAGCAGCTTAGTAGCGGGAGGGCCTGGCCCGCAGTATTTT. This gives the protein CASSLVAGGPGPQYF.

V and J are TRBV19 and TRBJ2-1; D is undetermined. V was cut by 3 bases and J by 5 bases, with 8 bases left in between. CDR3 length: 13 amino acids. Germline lookup yields CDR1 LNHDA and CDR2 SQIVND (reference sequence). The CDR3 DNA sequence: TGTGCCAGTAGTATCGCGGATCACAATGAGCAGTTCTTC. As protein: CASSIADHNEQFF.

The rearrangement joins TRBV2 to TRBJ2-7; 9 bases line up with TRBD1. Germline values: CDR1 SNHLY, CDR2 FYNNEI. With 5 bases clipped from V and 0 bases from J, the junction kept 5 bases outside the gene matches. This CDR3 has 15 amino acids. CDR3: CASSRDRDPSYEQYF. Written as DNA, the CDR3 is TGTGCCAGCAGTCGGGACAGGGATCCCTCCTACGAGCAGTACTTC.

The chain employs TRBV5-1 and TRBJ2-1; 9 nucleotides agree with TRBD1. Germline V lookup: CDR1 SGHRS, CDR2 YFSETQ. V shed 1 base and J 6 bases; nucleotides not matched to a gene: 2. This CDR3 contains 14 residues. CDR3 sequence (DNA): TGCGCCAGCAGCTTGACGGGACAGGGCAATGAGCAGTTCTTC. Residues: CASSLTGQGNEQFF.

The J gene is TRBJ2-2, the V gene TRBV28, with 12 bases aligning to TRBD2. The germline gives CDR1 MDHEN, CDR2 SYDVKM. There are 17 residues in the CDR3. Unmatched junction bases numbered 9, after V lost 6 bases and J lost 4 bases. This CDR3 is CASSPSRTSGITGELFF. CDR3 sequence (DNA): TGTGCCAGCAGCCCTTCCCGGACTAGCGGGATCACCGGGGAGCTGTTTTTT.